This T cell receptor (beta chain) derives from a study of blood T cell repertoires in COVID-19. For the study at large: Acute-phase and convalescent COVID-19 samples originated in the United States, Italy and Spain. T cells, B-cell-depleted T cells, or PBMCs supplied cDNA or gDNA.

As originally analysed: Reference gene primer amplification yielded estimated nucleated cell counts. Sequencing was performed with immunoSEQ multiplex PCR; in TCRdb, only in-frame clones are kept and a portion is missing. From that table come the V and J calls and clone size; the DNA was used to work out D and trimming. The sample contains 90,000 to 100,000 clones, roughly 80% of which appear only once. Trimming cost V 7 bases and J 0 bases; bases outside gene matches: 2. The CDR3 sequence is 13 residues long. The chain joins TRBV12-3 or TRBV12-4 to TRBJ1-1; 7 bases match TRBD1. This receptor was identified in a man aged 55 to 70 with acute or convalescent COVID-19. Sequencing was performed on peripheral blood. In DNA form, the CDR3 reads TGTGCCAGCAATGACAGGGTGAACACTGAAGCTTTCTTT. Translation gives CASNDRVNTEAFF.